This entry concerns a single T cell receptor beta chain. This entry is derived from a study of blood T cell repertoires in COVID-19. Produced via immunoSEQ multiplex PCR; TCRdb's table is partial and in-frame only. The sample records some 43,000 clones, around 85% being singletons. V was clipped by 3 bases and J by 4 bases, with 15 bases between them. Germline-derived CDR1 and CDR2 are MGHDK and SYGVNS. The CDR3 totals 15 residues. The V gene is TRBV25-1, the J gene TRBJ1-2; D is perhaps TRBD1 (5 bases). This sequence was found in a middle-aged man with active COVID-19. The sample taken for sequencing was peripheral blood. The CDR3 is CASSDSGPDFYGYTF. The CDR3 DNA reads TGTGCCAGCAGTGATTCAGGGCCAGACTTCTATGGCTACACCTTC.